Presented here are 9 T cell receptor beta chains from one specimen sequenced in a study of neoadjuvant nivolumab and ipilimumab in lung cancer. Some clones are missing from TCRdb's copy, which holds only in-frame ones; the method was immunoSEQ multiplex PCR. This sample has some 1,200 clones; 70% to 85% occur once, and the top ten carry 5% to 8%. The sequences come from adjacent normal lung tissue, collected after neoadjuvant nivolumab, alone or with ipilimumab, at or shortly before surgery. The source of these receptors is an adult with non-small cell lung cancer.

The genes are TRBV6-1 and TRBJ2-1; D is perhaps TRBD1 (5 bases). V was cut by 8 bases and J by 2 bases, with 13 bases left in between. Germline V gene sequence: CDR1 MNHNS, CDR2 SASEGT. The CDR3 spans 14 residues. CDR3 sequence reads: CASGQWGPYNEQFF. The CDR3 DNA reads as TGTGCCAGCGGTCAGTGGGGCCCCTACAATGAGCAGTTCTTC.

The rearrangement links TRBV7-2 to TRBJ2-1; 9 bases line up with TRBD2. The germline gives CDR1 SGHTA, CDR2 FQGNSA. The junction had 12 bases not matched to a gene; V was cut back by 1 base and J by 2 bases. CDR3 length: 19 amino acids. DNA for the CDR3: TGTGCCAGCAGCTTAGAACCCGTGTCGGCGGGGGGGCCCTACAATGAGCAGTTCTTC. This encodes CASSLEPVSAGGPYNEQFF.

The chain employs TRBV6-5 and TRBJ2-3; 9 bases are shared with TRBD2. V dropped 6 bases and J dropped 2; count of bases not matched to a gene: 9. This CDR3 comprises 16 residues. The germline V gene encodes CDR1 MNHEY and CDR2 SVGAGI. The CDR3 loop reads CASSYGLAGLTDTQYF. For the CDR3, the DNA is TGTGCCAGCAGCTACGGTCTAGCGGGGCTCACAGATACGCAGTATTTT.

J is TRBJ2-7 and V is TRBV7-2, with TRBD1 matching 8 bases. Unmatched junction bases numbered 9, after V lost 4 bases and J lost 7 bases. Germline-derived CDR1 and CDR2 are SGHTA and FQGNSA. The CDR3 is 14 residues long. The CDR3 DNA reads TGTGCCAGCAGCTACCAGACAGGGGCTGTTGAGCAGTACTTC. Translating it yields CASSYQTGAVEQYF.

The DNA of the CDR3 is TGTGCCAGCCGGGACAGGGGTACCGGGGAGCTGTTTTTT. It specifies CASRDRGTGELFF. V and J are TRBV6-1 and TRBJ2-2; 10 bases line up with TRBD1. The V and J ends lost 8 bases and 5 bases, in that order; junction bases with no gene match: 2. Germline V gives CDR1 MNHNS, CDR2 SASEGT. CDR3 length: 13 residues.

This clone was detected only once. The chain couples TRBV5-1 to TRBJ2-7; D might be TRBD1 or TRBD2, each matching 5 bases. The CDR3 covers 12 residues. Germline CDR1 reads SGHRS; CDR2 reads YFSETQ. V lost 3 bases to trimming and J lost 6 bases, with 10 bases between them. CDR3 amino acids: CASSSSGTEQYF. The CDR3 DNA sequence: TGCGCCAGCAGCTCATCCGGGACCGAGCAGTACTTC.

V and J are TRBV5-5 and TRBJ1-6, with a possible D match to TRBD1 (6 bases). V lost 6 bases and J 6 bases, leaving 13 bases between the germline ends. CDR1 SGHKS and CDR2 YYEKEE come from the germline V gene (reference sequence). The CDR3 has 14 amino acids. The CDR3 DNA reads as TGTGCCAGCAATGAACAGGGCTTTAATTCACCCCTCCACTTT. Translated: CASNEQGFNSPLHF.

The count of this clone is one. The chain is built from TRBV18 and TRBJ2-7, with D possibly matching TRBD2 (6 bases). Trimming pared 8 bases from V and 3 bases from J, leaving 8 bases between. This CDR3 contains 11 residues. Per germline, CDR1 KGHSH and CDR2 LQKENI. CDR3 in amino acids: CASRGYYEQYF. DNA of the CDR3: TGTGCCAGCCGGGGGTACTACGAGCAGTACTTC.

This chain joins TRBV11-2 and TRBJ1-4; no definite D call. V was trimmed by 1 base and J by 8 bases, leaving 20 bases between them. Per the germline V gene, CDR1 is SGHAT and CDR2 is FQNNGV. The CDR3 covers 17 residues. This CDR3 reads CASSLVTPTALGEKLFF. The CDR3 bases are TGTGCCAGCAGCTTAGTTACCCCAACGGCCCTTGGGGAAAAACTGTTTTTT.